This T cell receptor beta chain comes out of a study of blood T cell repertoires in COVID-19. Whole-study context: COVID-19 samples, acute and convalescent, were from the United States, Italy and Spain. T cells, B-cell-depleted T cells, or PBMCs supplied cDNA or gDNA.

Per the original data handling: Cell counts per sample came from amplifying reference gene primers. Libraries were prepared by immunoSEQ multiplex PCR; TCRdb keeps only in-frame clonotypes and omits some of them. That table supplies the V and J calls and clone size; D and trimming were determined from the DNA. The sample consists of about 33,000 clones, roughly 84% of them appearing once. From germline, CDR1 is LNHDA and CDR2 SQIVND (reference sequence). The CDR3 loop spans 15 amino acids. With 6 bases removed from V and 1 base from J, the gap between germline ends came to 13 bases. The TCR was taken from a human donor in a cohort sampled during active COVID-19. The sequencing input was peripheral blood. The gene calls are TRBV19 and TRBJ1-5; a weak D match, TRBD1 (6 bases). The CDR3 bases are TGTGCCAGTAGCCCCGGGGGGGCGAGCAATCAGCCCCAGCATTTT. Amino acids: CASSPGGASNQPQHF. Using reference TRBV19 and TRBJ1-5 for the parts outside the CDR3, the full variable domain is DGGITQSPKYLFRKEGQNVTLSCEQNLNHDAMYWYRQDPGQGLRLIYYSQIVNDFQKGDIAEGYSVSREKKESFPLTVTSAQKNPTAFYLCASSPGGASNQPQHFGDGTRLSIL.